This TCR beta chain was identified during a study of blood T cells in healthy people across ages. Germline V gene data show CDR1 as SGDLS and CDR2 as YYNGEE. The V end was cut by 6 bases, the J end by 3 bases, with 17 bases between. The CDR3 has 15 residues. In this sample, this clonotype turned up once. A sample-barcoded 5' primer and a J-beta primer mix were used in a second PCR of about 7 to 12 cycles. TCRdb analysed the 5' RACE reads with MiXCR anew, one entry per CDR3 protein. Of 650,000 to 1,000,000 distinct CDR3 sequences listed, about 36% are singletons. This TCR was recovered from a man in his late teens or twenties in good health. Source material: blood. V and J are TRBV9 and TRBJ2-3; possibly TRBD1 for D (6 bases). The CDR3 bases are TGTGCCAGCAACTCCAAGACAGGATTGACAGATACGCAGTATTTT. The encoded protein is CASNSKTGLTDTQYF. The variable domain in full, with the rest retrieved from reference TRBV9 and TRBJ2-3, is DSGVTQTPKHLITATGQRVTLRCSPRSGDLSVYWYQQSLDQGLQFLIQYYNGEERAKGNILERFSAQQFPDLHSELNLSSLELGDSALYFCASNSKTGLTDTQYFGPGTRLTVL.